This passage covers 6 T cell receptor beta chains from one sample sequenced in a study of T cells in Graves' hyperthyroidism and ophthalmopathy. Amplification of TCR beta CDR3 regions used RNA as the template. During a first-round RT-PCR of the TCR CDR3, the HTBI primer set was used. TCRdb used MiXCR to reprocess the multiplex PCR reads, holding one entry per CDR3 protein. The top ten clones hold 17% of a sample with roughly 530,000 distinct CDR3 sequences, roughly 18% of them seen once. Sequencing used blood. The origin of the receptors is a woman aged 18-35 years with Graves' ophthalmopathy.

About this clonotype: One base away lies a much larger clone, so this may be a sequencing read error. The gene calls are TRBV11-2 and TRBJ2-3, with 8 bases that match TRBD2. Germline V gene lookup returns CDR1 SGHAT and CDR2 FQNNGV. J lost 11 bases, V lost 0 bases, and 13 bases had no gene match. The CDR3 sequence is 16 residues long. The CDR3 loop reads CASSLDLIASGSMQYF. The CDR3 DNA sequence: TGTGCCAGCAGCTTAGATCTCATTGCGAGCGGGAGTATGCAGTATTTT.

This clonotype was detected only a few times. The rearrangement uses TRBV3-1 and TRBJ1-4; TRBD1 agrees at 10 bases. From germline, CDR1 is LGHDT and CDR2 YNNKEL (reference sequence). This CDR3 is 15 amino acids long. V was pared by 3 bases and J by 6 bases, with 4 bases of the junction left unmatched. The CDR3 nucleotides read TGTGCCAGCAGCCACCGACAGGGGGCGTATGAAAAACTGTTTTTT. Translating gives CASSHRQGAYEKLFF.

This rearrangement joins TRBV4-1 to TRBJ1-6; D not resolved. CDR1 is MGHRA, CDR2 YSYEKL, per germline. This CDR3 has 15 amino acids. The germline V and J ends were trimmed by 1 base and 5 bases, with 9 bases remaining between them. The CDR3 DNA is TGCGCCAGCAGCCAAGGAGTAGCTAATAATTCACCCCTCCACTTT. As protein: CASSQGVANNSPLHF.

On this clonotype: It may be a read error: a sequence one base away is much more abundant. The gene calls are TRBV15 and TRBJ1-2, with a weak D call TRBD1 (6 bases). CDR3 length equals 13 residues. CDR1 is LNHNV and CDR2 is YYDKDF in the germline V gene (reference sequence). V lost 5 bases to trimming and J lost 1 base, with 8 bases between them. CDR3 sequence: CATSGGSNYGYTF. The CDR3, as DNA: TGTGCCACCAGCGGGGGCAGTAACTATGGCTACACCTTC.

Many counts were recorded for this clonotype. The J gene is TRBJ2-7, the V gene TRBV6-6; D is perhaps TRBD1 (6 bases). CDR1 and CDR2 (germline): MNHNY, SVGAGI (reference sequence). The V end was cut by 2 bases, the J end by 2 bases, with 13 bases between. CDR3 length equals 15 residues. This chain's CDR3 is CASSYQVRDTYEQYF. DNA of the CDR3: TGTGCCAGCAGTTACCAAGTCAGGGACACCTACGAGCAGTACTTC.

The chain employs TRBV5-6 and TRBJ2-5, with 10 bases that match TRBD1. The J segment lost 0 bases and the V segment lost 1 base, leaving 3 bases of the junction unmatched. Germline-derived CDR1 and CDR2 are SGHDT and YYEEEE. The CDR3 totals 16 residues. The CDR3 DNA reads TGTGCCAGCAGCTTGAAGGGACAGGGGTACCAAGAGACCCAGTACTTC. Translated, it gives CASSLKGQGYQETQYF.